This T cell receptor (beta chain) was sequenced for a study of T cell responses to AZD1222 COVID-19 vaccine. Whole-study results and caveats: Repertoires were obtained solely post-peak T cell response.

On this clone itself: Antigen: not known. Other DNA sequences of this sample code for an identical CDR3.

Sequencing was performed with immunoSEQ multiplex PCR; in TCRdb, only in-frame clones are kept and a portion is missing. The sample has more than 60,000 clones, over 75% seen once. This CDR3 is built from 13 residues. V was shortened by 3 bases and J by 7 bases, with 12 bases between the two germline ends. Germline CDR1 reads MNHEY; CDR2 reads SMNVEV (reference sequence). The V call is TRBV27, the J call TRBJ1-2; a possible D gene is TRBD1 (6 bases). The receptor was derived from an adult in good health. Here the sequenced sample was peripheral blood, taken on day 0 of AZD1222 vaccination. CDR3 residues: CASSFQGGGGYTF. CDR3 bases: TGTGCCAGCAGTTTCCAGGGAGGGGGTGGCTACACCTTC.